This T cell receptor beta chain was sequenced in a study of control samples from healthy donors and cancer patients. The table came from immunoSEQ multiplex PCR; TCRdb's copy has only in-frame clones and leaves some out. The sample lists 45,000 or so clones; around 90% were seen once. The sequence was collected from a woman in her thirties or forties with head and neck cancer. Sequencing was performed on PBMCs.

As DNA, the CDR3 is TGTGCCAGCAAGGGGCTTAAAGGGAAAGCGGACGAGCAGTACTTC. Encoded protein: CASKGLKGKADEQYF. This chain joins TRBV2 and TRBJ2-7; perhaps D is TRBD1 or TRBD2 (5 bases each). In germline, CDR1 is SNHLY, CDR2 FYNNEI. CDR3 length equals 15 residues. Trimming cost V 7 bases and J 5 bases, with 21 bases left between them.